This TCR beta chain is from a study of Ad26.COV2.S vaccination and SARS-CoV-2 variants. Study context: Ad26.COV2.S shots went into the muscle once or twice, 56 days apart.

Treatment in this sample: roughly 18 received Ad26.COV2.S at low or high dose, single or two shots; a few received placebo; per-sample allocation not given. Collection of samples fell on day 63 after the first vaccine or placebo injection. V was trimmed by 4 bases and J by 4 bases, leaving 15 bases between them. From germline, CDR1 is SGDLS and CDR2 YYNGEE. The CDR3 runs to 14 residues. Clones were read by immunoSEQ multiplex PCR, and TCRdb kept only the in-frame ones, dropping some. The repertoire holds fewer than 600,000 clones, with approximately 90% as singletons. Sample: peripheral blood, taken in a trial of Ad26.COV2.S vaccine versus placebo. The TCR sequence derives from a person aged 18-65 years who received the Ad26.COV2.S COVID-19 vaccine or a placebo. This rearrangement joins TRBV9 to TRBJ2-7; possibly TRBD2 for D (6 bases). Here the CDR3 DNA reads TGTGCCAGCAGCATTACCCCGGCGGGATACGAGCAGTACTTC. Translation gives CASSITPAGYEQYF.